The 16 T cell receptor beta chains listed next were all sequenced from one sample in a study of blood T cell repertoires in COVID-19. TCRdb keeps only in-frame clones here, not all; method: immunoSEQ multiplex PCR. The sample lists 70,000 to 90,000 clones; 70% to 90% were seen once. The sequenced sample was peripheral blood. These receptors came from a human donor in a cohort sampled during active COVID-19.

V usage is TRBV24-1 and J usage is TRBJ1-4; the match to TRBD1 covers 10 bases. The V segment lost 1 base and the J segment 10 bases; nucleotides outside the gene matches: 5. CDR3 length equals 15 residues. In germline, CDR1 is KGHDR, CDR2 SFDVKD. CDR3 loop: CATSDFGQGEVKLFF. The CDR3 region has the DNA TGTGCCACCAGTGATTTCGGACAGGGGGAGGTAAAACTGTTTTTT.

The chain joins TRBV5-4 to TRBJ2-7; 9 bases are a match to TRBD1. Germline CDR1 is SGHNT and CDR2 is YYREEE (reference sequence). CDR3 length equals 14 residues. Trimming removed 3 bases from V and 3 bases from J; junction bases left unmatched: 4. CDR3 in DNA: TGTGCCAGCAGCTCCCCGACAGGGGGCTACGAGCAGTACTTC. This codes for CASSSPTGGYEQYF.

For the CDR3, the DNA is TGTGCCAGCTTACAGAGAAGCACAGATACGCAGTATTTT. This codes for CASLQRSTDTQYF. The chain uses TRBV12-3 or TRBV12-4 and TRBJ2-3; D remains ambiguous. CDR3 size: 13 residues. V lost 8 bases, J lost 0 bases, and 9 bases lay in between.

This chain connects TRBV30 to TRBJ1-1; no clear D. In germline, CDR1 is GTSNPN, CDR2 SVGIG (reference sequence). The CDR3 has 14 residues. Trimming took off 4 bases at V and 1 base at J, with 13 bases between the two ends. CDR3 DNA: TGTGCCTGGACTAGAGACGGCCCGAACACTGAAGCTTTCTTT. Its translation: CAWTRDGPNTEAFF.

The rearrangement joins TRBV20-1 to TRBJ2-7; the D gene is possibly TRBD1 (5 bases). Trimming took off 3 bases at V and 2 bases at J, with 20 bases between the two ends. The CDR3 loop spans 16 amino acids. CDR1 and CDR2 from the germline V gene are DFQATT and SNEGSKA (reference sequence). The CDR3 nucleotides are TGCAGTGCTAGTAACAGGAACCAGGCCTCGACCTACGAGCAGTACTTC. This codes for CSASNRNQASTYEQYF.

The J gene is TRBJ1-4, the V gene TRBV15; TRBD1 aligns across 9 bases. J lost 7 bases, V lost 0 bases, and 3 bases had no gene match. The CDR3 sequence is 15 residues long. Per the germline V gene, CDR1 is LNHNV and CDR2 is YYDKDF (reference sequence). The CDR3 region is CATSREGQGGEKLFF. CDR3 DNA: TGTGCCACCAGCAGAGAGGGACAGGGAGGTGAAAAACTGTTTTTT.

J is TRBJ1-3 and V is TRBV11-3; D perhaps matches TRBD1 (5 bases). V lost 3 bases, J lost 1 base, and 16 bases lay in between. This CDR3 comprises 17 residues. Germline V gives CDR1 SGHNT, CDR2 YENEEA. CDR3 bases: TGTGCCAGCAGCTTGGGGCAAGGCTACGCTTCTGGAAACACCATATATTTT. It yields the protein CASSLGQGYASGNTIYF.

The V and J genes are TRBV5-1 and TRBJ2-3; TRBD1 might be the D (5 bases). Germline V lookup: CDR1 SGHRS, CDR2 YFSETQ. The CDR3 totals 14 residues. With 0 bases removed from V and 1 base from J, the gap between germline ends came to 6 bases. DNA of the CDR3: TGCGCCAGCAGCTTGGAAGGGGGCACAGATACGCAGTATTTT. Translated: CASSLEGGTDTQYF.

This clone has just a few counts. For the CDR3, the DNA is TGTGCCAGCAGCTTAACCAGCGGGGGGGAGACCCAGTACTTC. This translates into CASSLTSGGETQYF. The chain is built from TRBV7-2 and TRBJ2-5; 9 nucleotides align to TRBD2. Germline trimming cut 2 bases from V and 5 bases from J; bases unmatched to any gene: 3. This CDR3 contains 14 residues. Germline lookup yields CDR1 SGHTA and CDR2 FQGNSA.

The rearrangement links TRBV19 to TRBJ2-1; 13 bases agree with TRBD2. Germline lookup yields CDR1 LNHDA and CDR2 SQIVND (reference sequence). V was pared by 5 bases and J by 0 bases, with 7 bases of the junction left unmatched. The CDR3 length is 18 residues. The CDR3 nucleotides read TGTGCCAGTAGTCGCTTCAGGACTAGCGGGAGCTCCTACAATGAGCAGTTCTTC. It encodes CASSRFRTSGSSYNEQFF. The whole variable domain, remainder taken from reference TRBV19 and TRBJ2-1, is DGGITQSPKYLFRKEGQNVTLSCEQNLNHDAMYWYRQDPGQGLRLIYYSQIVNDFQKGDIAEGYSVSREKKESFPLTVTSAQKNPTAFYLCASSRFRTSGSSYNEQFFGPGTRLTVL.

The genes are TRBV9 and TRBJ2-1; no firm D call. CDR1 and CDR2 from the germline V gene are SGDLS and YYNGEE. V shed 0 bases and J shed 8 bases, with 15 bases lying between them. The CDR3 is made up of 15 amino acids. The CDR3 loop is CASSVGGGAHYEQFF. The CDR3 DNA reads TGTGCCAGCAGCGTAGGAGGCGGAGCACACTATGAGCAGTTCTTC.

This rearrangement joins TRBV28 to TRBJ2-7, with 9 bases lining up with TRBD1. The V segment lost 6 bases and the J segment 6 bases; nucleotides outside the gene matches: 12. The CDR3 loop spans 15 amino acids. The germline V gene encodes CDR1 MDHEN and CDR2 SYDVKM. The CDR3 DNA reads as TGTGCCAGCAGACGTCCGGGACAGGGCAGGGGCGAGCAGTACTTC. Protein product: CASRRPGQGRGEQYF.

The V call is TRBV19, the J call TRBJ2-1; TRBD2 agrees at 10 bases. Looked up from germline, CDR1 is LNHDA and CDR2 is SQIVND (reference sequence). The CDR3 runs to 15 residues. After removal of 4 bases from V and 4 bases from J, the junction contained 4 bases not matched to a gene. The CDR3 spells CASSKSGGAYNEQFF. Here the CDR3 DNA reads TGTGCCAGTAGTAAAAGCGGGGGGGCTTACAATGAGCAGTTCTTC.

The V gene is TRBV11-2, the J gene TRBJ2-5; TRBD1 matches at 7 bases. The germline V gene has CDR1 SGHAT and CDR2 FQNNGV. The CDR3 loop spans 16 amino acids. The trim removed 1 base at V and 0 bases at J, leaving 5 bases unmatched. The CDR3 loop is CASSLGGTANQETQYF. In DNA form, the CDR3 reads TGTGCCAGCAGCTTAGGTGGGACAGCCAACCAAGAGACCCAGTACTTC.

This chain joins TRBV25-1 and TRBJ1-3; D uncertain. Looked up from germline, CDR1 is MGHDK and CDR2 is SYGVNS. The CDR3 runs to 12 residues. V was clipped by 5 bases and J by 4 bases, with 6 bases between them. The CDR3 nucleotides read TGTGCCAGCAGTATACTGGGAAACACCATATATTTT. The encoded protein is CASSILGNTIYF.

The rearrangement joins TRBV4-2 to TRBJ2-5; unclear D gene. Germline loops: CDR1 LGHNA, CDR2 YNFKEQ. This CDR3 region has 15 residues. The V gene lost 1 base and the J gene lost 1 base, with 10 bases spanning the gap. The CDR3 DNA reads TGTGCCAGCAGCCAAGTTCCAGGCCTCCAAGAGACCCAGTACTTC. Amino acid sequence: CASSQVPGLQETQYF.